This T cell receptor beta chain was identified during a study of blood T cells in healthy people across ages. Regarding the study as a whole: The study could not conclusively compare naive and antigen-experienced cells, given its unsorted PBMCs. Strongly correlated with naive T cell percentage was TCR beta diversity.

Primers used in a second PCR of roughly 7 to 12 cycles were a sample-barcoded 5' primer and a J-beta primer mix. With 12 random nucleotides, a template-switch adaptor tagged each individual cDNA molecule. TCRdb used MiXCR to reprocess the 5' RACE reads, holding one entry per CDR3 protein. Of about 810,000 distinct CDR3 sequences listed, roughly 35% are singletons. Trimming shortened V by 4 bases and J by 5 bases, and 18 bases separated the two germline ends. The CDR3 has 16 amino acids. This clonotype has at least ten counts. What it binds is unknown. This clonotype originated in a man between 18 and 29 years old in good health. The specimen was blood. The chain couples TRBV12-3 or TRBV12-4 to TRBJ1-5, with D perhaps matching TRBD1 (5 bases). The CDR3 nucleotides are TGTGCCAGCAGTTCCCGGGACGTGGGGCCGGATCAGCCCCAGCATTTT. Translation: CASSSRDVGPDQPQHF.